This TCR beta chain stems from a study of response to subunit inactivated influenza vaccine. Comment on this clonotype: The target antigen is unknown.

MiXCR, run by TCRdb on the RT-PCR reads, gives a single entry per CDR3 protein. The sample includes a few hundred thousand distinct CDR3 sequences, 21% of them seen just once. The CDR3 is 12 amino acids. Per germline, CDR1 DFQATT and CDR2 SNEGSKA (reference sequence). Trimming removed 3 bases from V and 7 bases from J, with 12 bases in between. Whole-study results and caveats: It was suggested by the authors that few new T cells are recruited by each seasonal influenza vaccination.

The clonotype comes from a man between 50 and 69 years old who received an inactivated influenza vaccine. The specimen was PBMCs from blood, collected about 20 months after vaccination. This rearrangement joins TRBV20-1 to TRBJ1-2; D is unresolved. CDR3 sequence: CSASPAATGYTF. For the CDR3, the DNA is TGCAGTGCTAGTCCAGCGGCCACTGGCTACACCTTC.